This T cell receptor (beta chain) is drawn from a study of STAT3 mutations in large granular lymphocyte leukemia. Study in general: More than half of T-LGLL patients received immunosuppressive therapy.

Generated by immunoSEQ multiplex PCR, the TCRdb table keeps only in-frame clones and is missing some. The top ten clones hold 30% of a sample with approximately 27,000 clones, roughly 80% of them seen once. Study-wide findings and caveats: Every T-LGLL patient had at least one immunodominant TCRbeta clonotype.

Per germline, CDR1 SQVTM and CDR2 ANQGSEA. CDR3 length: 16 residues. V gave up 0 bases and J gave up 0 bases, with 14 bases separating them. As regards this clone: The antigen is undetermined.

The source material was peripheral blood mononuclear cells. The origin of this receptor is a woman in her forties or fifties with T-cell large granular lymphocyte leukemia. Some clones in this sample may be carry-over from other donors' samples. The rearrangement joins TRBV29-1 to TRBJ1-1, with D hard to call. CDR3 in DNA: TGCAGCGTTGAAGATCTACTGCATTGGATGAACACTGAAGCTTTCTTT. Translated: CSVEDLLHWMNTEAFF.